A selection of T cell receptor beta chains follows, all from one sample in a study of T cells in Graves' hyperthyroidism and ophthalmopathy. Using its own MiXCR run on the multiplex PCR reads, TCRdb lists one record per CDR3 protein. The sample has hundreds of thousands of distinct CDR3 sequences, 15% to 17% seen once. The material sequenced was blood. The origin of the receptors is a woman between 18 and 29 years old with Graves' hyperthyroidism. CDR3s include the opening cysteine and the closing phenylalanine or tryptophan. A D gene is named only where the DNA matches it firmly. Expanded clones are given a class, and other clones once, few, many or no size at all.

D gene	V gene	clone size	CDR3 protein
TRBD1	TRBV7-2	many	CASSTRQGRQPQHF
TRBD2	TRBV6-2/TRBV6-3	once	CASGRGLVGTQYF
TRBD1	TRBV4-3	few	CASSQTGQGPEPQHF
NA	TRBV11-2	many	CASSLLLDRRMNTEAFF
NA	TRBV19	few	CASIGKGPIEAFF
TRBD2	TRBV7-2	many	CASSLGRGGLANNEQFF
TRBD1	TRBV9	NA	CASSVGTGSRNEQFF
TRBD2	TRBV6-1	many	CASSERLAGGKETQYF
NA	TRBV3-1	many	CASSRDFLTYEQYF
NA	TRBV12-3/TRBV12-4	NA	CASSFSRHRARETQYF
TRBD1	TRBV2	many	CASSGDRAGYGYTF
NA	TRBV19	few	CASSIGVASNQPQHF
NA	TRBV18	many	CASSPEVGQFF
NA	TRBV7-9	few	CASSPMPDYGYTF
NA	TRBV11-2	many	CASSRTGGTYNEQFF
TRBD2	TRBV20-1	NA	CSASRGGRALEQYF
TRBD2	TRBV12-3/TRBV12-4	once	CASSWGGDTGELFF
TRBD2	TRBV10-3	many	CAISGAAGGPQETQYF
TRBD1	TRBV12-3/TRBV12-4	many	CASSPETGLIYGYTF
NA	TRBV6-2/TRBV6-3	many	CASSYTGIIYEQYF
NA	TRBV10-3	few	CAISEIINTDMNTEAFF
NA	TRBV9	few	CASSVGLSYEQYF
NA	TRBV29-1	NA	CSVGWEGNQPQHF
TRBD2	TRBV20-1	few	CSPGLAVVYNEQFF
TRBD2	TRBV6-1	NA	CASSEALSGRYNNEQFF
TRBD2	TRBV11-2	many	CASSISGGSYNEQFF
TRBD1	TRBV2	many	CASSQGQGVFYEQYF
TRBD2	TRBV29-1	many	CSVERLAGGPYEQYF
TRBD1	TRBV11-2	many	CASRRQGLETQYF
TRBD1	TRBV25-1	NA	CASRSDRVSTGELFF
TRBD2	TRBV7-8	many	CASTSLAGGIETQYF
NA	TRBV28	medium-sized	CASSFENAPAYEQYF
TRBD1	TRBV19	many	CASSHTGVNTEAFF
NA	TRBV3-1	many	CASSRQLDYEQYF
NA	TRBV11-2	many	CASSARGISSYNEQFF
NA	TRBV11-2	many	CASSFITQNTEAFF
TRBD1	TRBV10-3	many	CAISPGQGKAEKLFF
NA	TRBV28	many	CASSFRTSYEQYF
NA	TRBV14	few	CASSQVFGEDYEQFF
NA	TRBV5-6	few	CASGPRPGTGELFF
NA	TRBV7-6	NA	CASSLGPSSGANVLTF
NA	TRBV5-1	few	CASSLDGDKAYNSPLHF
NA	TRBV12-3/TRBV12-4	NA	CASSLRAGNTEAFF
TRBD1	TRBV20-1	NA	CSANQGGGNQPQHF
TRBD1	TRBV12-3/TRBV12-4	many	CASSSGQGSHNSPLHF
TRBD2	TRBV6-5	few	CASSYSPSGGANEQFF
NA	TRBV11-1	NA	CASSLFERGAPYEQYF
NA	TRBV5-8	many	CASSAERGGTNYGYTF
NA	TRBV12-3/TRBV12-4	many	CASSLVNTEAFF
TRBD1	TRBV7-9	few	CASSSDREEGEKLFF
TRBD1	TRBV11-2	many	CASRSFTGGYNEQFF